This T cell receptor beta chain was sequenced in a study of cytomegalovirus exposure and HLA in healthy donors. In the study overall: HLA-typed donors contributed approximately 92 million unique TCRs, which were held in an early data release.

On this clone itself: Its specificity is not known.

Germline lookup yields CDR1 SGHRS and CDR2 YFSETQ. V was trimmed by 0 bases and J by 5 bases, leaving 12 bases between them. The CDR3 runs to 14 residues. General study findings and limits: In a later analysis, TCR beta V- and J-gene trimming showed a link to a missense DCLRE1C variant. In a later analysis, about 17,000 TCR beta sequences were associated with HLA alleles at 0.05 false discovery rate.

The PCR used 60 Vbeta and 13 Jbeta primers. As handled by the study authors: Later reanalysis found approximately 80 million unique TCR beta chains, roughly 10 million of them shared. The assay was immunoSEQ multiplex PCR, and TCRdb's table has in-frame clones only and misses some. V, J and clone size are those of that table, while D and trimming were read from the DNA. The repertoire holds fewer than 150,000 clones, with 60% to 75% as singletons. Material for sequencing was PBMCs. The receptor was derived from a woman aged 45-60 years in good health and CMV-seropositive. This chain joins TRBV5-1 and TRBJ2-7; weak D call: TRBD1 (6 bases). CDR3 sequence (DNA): TGCGCCAGCAGCTTGGGGACAGACCGAAACGAGCAGTACTTC. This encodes CASSLGTDRNEQYF.